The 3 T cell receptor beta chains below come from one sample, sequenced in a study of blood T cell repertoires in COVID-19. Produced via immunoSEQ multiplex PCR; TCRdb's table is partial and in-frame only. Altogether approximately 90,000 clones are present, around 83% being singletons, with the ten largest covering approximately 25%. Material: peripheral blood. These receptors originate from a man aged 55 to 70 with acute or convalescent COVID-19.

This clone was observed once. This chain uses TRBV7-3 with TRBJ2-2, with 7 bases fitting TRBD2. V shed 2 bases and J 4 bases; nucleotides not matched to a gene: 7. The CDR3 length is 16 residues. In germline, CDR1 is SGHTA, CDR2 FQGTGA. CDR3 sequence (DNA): TGTGCCAGCAGCTTATTCGGTCGGGGGGTCACCGGGGAGCTGTTTTTT. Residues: CASSLFGRGVTGELFF.

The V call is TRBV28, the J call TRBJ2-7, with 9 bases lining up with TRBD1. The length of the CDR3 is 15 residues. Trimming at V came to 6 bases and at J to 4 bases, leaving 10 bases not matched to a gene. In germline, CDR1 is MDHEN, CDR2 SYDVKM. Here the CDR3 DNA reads TGTGCCAGCAGAAGAACCACAGGGGGCAGGTACGAGCAGTACTTC. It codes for CASRRTTGGRYEQYF.

Here the CDR3 DNA reads TGTGCCAGCAGCTGGACAGACAATTCACCCCTCCACTTT. Translating gives CASSWTDNSPLHF. The chain couples TRBV7-9 to TRBJ1-6; weak D call: TRBD1 (6 bases). CDR1 is SEHNR and CDR2 is FQNEAQ in the germline V gene (reference sequence). Trimming took 4 bases from V and 7 from J, leaving 8 bases between them. This CDR3 is built from 13 residues.